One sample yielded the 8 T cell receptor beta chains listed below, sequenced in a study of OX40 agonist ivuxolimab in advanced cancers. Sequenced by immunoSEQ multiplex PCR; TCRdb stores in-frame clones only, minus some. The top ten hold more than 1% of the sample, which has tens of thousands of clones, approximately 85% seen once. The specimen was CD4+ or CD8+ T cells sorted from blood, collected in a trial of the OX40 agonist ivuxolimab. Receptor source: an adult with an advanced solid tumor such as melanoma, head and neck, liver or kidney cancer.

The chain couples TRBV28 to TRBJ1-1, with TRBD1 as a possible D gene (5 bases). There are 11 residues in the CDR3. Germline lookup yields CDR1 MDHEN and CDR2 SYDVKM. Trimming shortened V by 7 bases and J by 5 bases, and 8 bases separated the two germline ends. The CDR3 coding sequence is TGTGCCAGCACTGGGGGTACTGAAGCTTTCTTT. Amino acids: CASTGGTEAFF.

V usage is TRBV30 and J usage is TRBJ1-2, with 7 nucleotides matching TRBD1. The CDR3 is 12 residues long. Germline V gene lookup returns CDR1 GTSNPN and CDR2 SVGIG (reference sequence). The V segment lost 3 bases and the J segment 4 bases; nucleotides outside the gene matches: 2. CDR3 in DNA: TGTGCCTGGAGGGGGGACAGCTATGGCTACACCTTC. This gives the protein CAWRGDSYGYTF.

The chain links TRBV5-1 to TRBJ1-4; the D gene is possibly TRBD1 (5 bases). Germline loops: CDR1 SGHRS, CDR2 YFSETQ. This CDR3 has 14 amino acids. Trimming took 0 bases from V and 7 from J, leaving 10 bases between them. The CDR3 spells CASSLEGLTEKLFF. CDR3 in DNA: TGCGCCAGCAGCTTGGAGGGGCTGACTGAAAAACTGTTTTTT.

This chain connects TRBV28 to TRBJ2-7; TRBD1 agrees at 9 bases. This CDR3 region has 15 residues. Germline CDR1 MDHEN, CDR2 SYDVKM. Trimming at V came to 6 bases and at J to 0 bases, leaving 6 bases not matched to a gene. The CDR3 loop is CASSPPGQGSYEQYF. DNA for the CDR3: TGTGCCAGCAGCCCGCCGGGACAGGGCTCCTACGAGCAGTACTTC.

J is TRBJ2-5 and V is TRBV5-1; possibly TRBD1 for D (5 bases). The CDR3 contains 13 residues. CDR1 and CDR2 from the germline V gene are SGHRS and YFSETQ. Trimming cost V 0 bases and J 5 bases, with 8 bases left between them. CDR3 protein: CASSLAGWETQYF. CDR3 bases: TGCGCCAGCAGCTTGGCAGGGTGGGAGACCCAGTACTTC.

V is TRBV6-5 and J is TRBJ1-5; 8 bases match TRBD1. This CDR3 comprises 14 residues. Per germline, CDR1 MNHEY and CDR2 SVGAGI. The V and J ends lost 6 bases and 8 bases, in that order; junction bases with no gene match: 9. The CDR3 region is CASSTTGALEPQHF. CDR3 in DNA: TGTGCCAGCAGCACGACAGGGGCCCTTGAGCCCCAGCATTTT.

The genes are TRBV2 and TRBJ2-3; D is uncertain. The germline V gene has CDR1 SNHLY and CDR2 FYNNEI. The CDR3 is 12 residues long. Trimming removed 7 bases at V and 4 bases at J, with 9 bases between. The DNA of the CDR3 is TGTGCCAGCACCCTAGACTCAGATACGCAGTATTTT. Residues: CASTLDSDTQYF.

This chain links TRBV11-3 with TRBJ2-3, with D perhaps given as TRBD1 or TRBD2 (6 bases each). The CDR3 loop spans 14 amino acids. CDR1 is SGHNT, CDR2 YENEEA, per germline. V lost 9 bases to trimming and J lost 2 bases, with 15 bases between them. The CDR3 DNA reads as TGTGCCAGTTCCCCGGGGGCGGTCACAGATACGCAGTATTTT. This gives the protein CASSPGAVTDTQYF.